The 30 T cell receptor beta chains presented below share a single source sample, sequenced in a study of cytomegalovirus exposure and HLA in healthy donors. The PCR had 60 Vbeta and 13 Jbeta primers. Sequencing used immunoSEQ multiplex PCR; TCRdb keeps in-frame clones, though not all of them. The sample contains about 160,000 clones, 80% to 85% of which appear only once. The sequencing sample was made of PBMCs. The origin of the receptors is a man younger than 45 in good health and CMV-seronegative.

A single count supports this clone. This rearrangement joins TRBV6-1 to TRBJ1-3, with 9 bases identical to TRBD1. V dropped 0 bases and J dropped 4; count of bases not matched to a gene: 4. The CDR3 contains 16 residues. Per germline, CDR1 MNHNS and CDR2 SASEGT. The CDR3 coding sequence is TGTGCCAGCAGTGAAGCCGAGGACAGGGGAGGAAACACCATATATTTT. It yields the protein CASSEAEDRGGNTIYF.

The gene calls are TRBV11-2 and TRBJ2-1; TRBD2 is a possible D gene (5 bases). Per the germline V gene, CDR1 is SGHAT and CDR2 is FQNNGV. V was trimmed by 1 base and J by 6 bases, leaving 7 bases between them. The CDR3 has 13 residues. The CDR3 coding sequence is TGTGCCAGCAGCTTAGCGGGATTCAATGAGCAGTTCTTC. This translates into CASSLAGFNEQFF.

The V call is TRBV11-3, the J call TRBJ1-1; TRBD1 aligns across 10 bases. CDR3 length: 15 residues. CDR1 and CDR2 from the germline V gene are SGHNT and YENEEA. Germline trimming cut 3 bases from V and 5 bases from J; bases unmatched to any gene: 6. The CDR3 spells CASSFDRGRVTEAFF. The CDR3 DNA reads TGTGCCAGCAGCTTTGACAGGGGGCGCGTTACTGAAGCTTTCTTT.

The V and J genes are TRBV27 and TRBJ1-1; 11 bases agree with TRBD1. Trimming took 5 bases from V and 3 from J; bases not matched to a gene: 5. This CDR3 has 15 residues. CDR1 is MNHEY, CDR2 SMNVEV, per germline (reference sequence). The CDR3 DNA is TGTGCCAGCAGTCCGTGGGACAGGGGGGACACTGAAGCTTTCTTT. Protein product: CASSPWDRGDTEAFF.

The chain recombines TRBV10-3 with TRBJ1-2; maybe TRBD1 (6 bases). Trimming took 3 bases from V and 0 from J, leaving 14 bases between them. Germline loops: CDR1 ENHRY, CDR2 SYGVKD. The CDR3 extends over 16 amino acids. The CDR3 here is CAISDLPGQSNYGYTF. Here the CDR3 DNA reads TGTGCCATCAGTGACCTGCCTGGACAGTCTAACTATGGCTACACCTTC.

This sequence joins TRBV19 and TRBJ2-7; 7 bases align to TRBD2. J lost 6 bases, V lost 0 bases, and 11 bases had no gene match. Germline values: CDR1 LNHDA, CDR2 SQIVND (reference sequence). This CDR3 is built from 16 residues. The CDR3 DNA follows: TGTGCCAGTAGTATAGATCCTAGCGGCCTACCCCCCGAGCAGTACTTC. The encoded protein is CASSIDPSGLPPEQYF.

In this sample, this clone turned up once. The CDR3 spells CASSFGTGSYGYTF. The CDR3 DNA reads TGTGCCAGCAGCTTCGGGACAGGGAGCTATGGCTACACCTTC. The chain combines TRBV7-9 with TRBJ1-2, with 9 bases lining up with TRBD1. V lost 3 bases and J lost 4; bases outside the gene matches: 3. The germline gives CDR1 SEHNR, CDR2 FQNEAQ (reference sequence). CDR3 length: 14 residues.

The table lists this clone with a count of one. The CDR3 loop reads CASSWKRDFQETQYF. Written as DNA, the CDR3 is TGTGCCAGCAGCTGGAAGCGGGACTTCCAAGAGACCCAGTACTTC. This sequence joins TRBV5-4 and TRBJ2-5; 7 positions match TRBD2. The CDR3 length is 15 residues. CDR1 and CDR2 from the germline V gene are SGHNT and YYREEE (reference sequence). V was clipped by 3 bases and J by 1 base; unmatched bases: 6.

This clone has more than one count but fewer than ten. V gene TRBV7-8 combines with J gene TRBJ1-5; D unclear. Germline CDR1 and CDR2: SGHVS and FQNEAQ. The ends were cut back, 0 bases at V and 3 bases at J, with 15 bases in the middle. This CDR3 comprises 17 residues. The CDR3 sequence is CASSLAHYPLYNQPQHF. CDR3 bases: TGTGCCAGCAGCTTAGCACACTATCCCCTTTACAATCAGCCCCAGCATTTT.

CDR3 nucleotides: TGCGCCAGCAGCCAAGATTGGGACAGGGTCAATTCACCCCTCCACTTT. Protein product: CASSQDWDRVNSPLHF. The chain couples TRBV4-1 to TRBJ1-6; 9 nucleotides align to TRBD1. In germline, CDR1 is MGHRA, CDR2 YSYEKL. The ends lost 0 bases at V and 7 bases at J; junction bases unmatched: 4. The CDR3 length is 16 residues.

The rearrangement links TRBV19 to TRBJ1-1; TRBD1 might be the D (5 bases). Germline V CDR1 and CDR2: LNHDA, SQIVND (reference sequence). The V end lost 5 bases, the J end lost 2 bases, and 9 bases lay between the germline ends. The CDR3 is 13 amino acids. The DNA of the CDR3 is TGTGCCAGTAGTGCGACAGCAAACACTGAAGCTTTCTTT. Translation: CASSATANTEAFF.

The J gene is TRBJ2-3, the V gene TRBV7-2; the D gene is possibly TRBD2 (5 bases). CDR1 is SGHTA and CDR2 is FQGNSA in the germline V gene. The CDR3 has 14 residues. Deletions cut 5 bases from V and 4 bases from J, with 13 bases between. The CDR3 DNA reads TGTGCCAGCAGCCCTCCGGGGTGGGCAGATACGCAGTATTTT. Translated, it gives CASSPPGWADTQYF.

This clone was seen a few times. The chain couples TRBV18 to TRBJ2-1; 11 bases agree with TRBD1. The CDR3 runs 14 residues. J lost 10 bases, V lost 3 bases, and 5 bases had no gene match. CDR1 and CDR2 from the germline V gene are KGHSH and LQKENI. CDR3 nucleotides: TGTGCCAGCTCACCCTCCTGGGACAGGGGGGAGCAGTTCTTC. Protein sequence: CASSPSWDRGEQFF.

Only a few counts were recorded for this clone. V and J are TRBV6-5 and TRBJ1-1; D is ambiguous. Germline lookup yields CDR1 MNHEY and CDR2 SVGAGI. This CDR3 has 14 residues. V was clipped by 2 bases and J by 5 bases, with 12 bases between them. Here the CDR3 reads CASSYGGEETEAFF. Written as DNA, the CDR3 is TGTGCCAGCAGTTACGGCGGGGAGGAAACTGAAGCTTTCTTT.

This clone has more than one count but fewer than ten. The chain combines TRBV7-7 with TRBJ2-1, with D possibly being TRBD2 (5 bases). The V gene's germline CDR1 is SSHAT and CDR2 FNYEAQ (reference sequence). The V gene lost 0 bases and the J gene lost 7 bases, with 7 bases spanning the gap. CDR3 length: 13 amino acids. In nucleotides, the CDR3 is TGTGCCAGCAGCTTAGCGGGAGTAAATGAGCAGTTCTTC. Protein sequence: CASSLAGVNEQFF.

The chain couples TRBV29-1 to TRBJ2-5, with TRBD1 identical over 7 bases. The V gene's germline CDR1 is SQVTM and CDR2 ANQGSEA. This CDR3 spans 14 amino acids. V shed 3 bases, J shed 2 bases, and the junction held 6 bases outside the gene matches. CDR3 coding DNA: TGCAGCGTTGATCTGGGGACAGATCAAGAGACCCAGTACTTC. This gives the protein CSVDLGTDQETQYF.

This clone was seen only once. J is TRBJ2-7 and V is TRBV30; perhaps TRBD2 as D (7 bases). Germline assignment: CDR1 GTSNPN and CDR2 SVGIG (reference sequence). The CDR3 has 13 residues. Trimming stripped 0 bases from V and 6 bases from J, with 12 bases between. In nucleotides, the CDR3 is TGTGCCTGGAGTGTCCTAGGGGGGGGCGAGCAGTACTTC. Its translation is CAWSVLGGGEQYF.

This clone occurred once. The CDR3 DNA sequence: TGTGCCAGCAGTCAGCGGGGGGATGAGGAGCTGTTTTTT. Translating it yields CASSQRGDEELFF. This rearrangement joins TRBV5-4 to TRBJ2-2; 9 bases align to TRBD2. The CDR3 length is 13 residues. From germline, CDR1 is SGHNT and CDR2 YYREEE (reference sequence). V was clipped by 5 bases and J by 10 bases; unmatched bases: 6.

This clone was seen only once. This rearrangement joins TRBV18 to TRBJ2-3; 7 nucleotides align to TRBD2. V dropped 3 bases and J dropped 6; count of bases not matched to a gene: 15. The CDR3 length is 17 residues. The V gene's germline CDR1 is KGHSH and CDR2 LQKENI. This chain's CDR3 is CASSPSLVRGSSDTQYF. The CDR3 nucleotides are TGTGCCAGCTCACCCTCCCTGGTGCGGGGGTCCTCGGATACGCAGTATTTT.

J is TRBJ2-5 and V is TRBV11-1; 11 nucleotides agree with TRBD2. V trimming: 1 base; J trimming: 4 bases; junction bases outside the gene matches: 2. The CDR3 runs 15 residues. Germline loops: CDR1 SGHAT, CDR2 FQDESV (reference sequence). The CDR3 loop reads CASSLGGLAGETQYF. The DNA for the CDR3 is TGTGCCAGCAGCTTAGGTGGACTAGCGGGAGAGACCCAGTACTTC.

This sequence joins TRBV5-1 and TRBJ2-5, with TRBD1 as a possible D gene (8 bases). Trimming took 4 bases from V and 5 from J, leaving 12 bases between them. This CDR3 is built from 13 residues. Per the germline V gene, CDR1 is SGHRS and CDR2 is YFSETQ. DNA for the CDR3: TGCGCCAGCAGCACAGGGGGGGAGGAGACCCAGTACTTC. It translates to CASSTGGEETQYF.

CDR3 DNA: TGTGCCAGCACCCCTTTACCTGTAGCGTCCTACAATGAGCAGTTCTTC. This gives the protein CASTPLPVASYNEQFF. The chain couples TRBV27 to TRBJ2-1; a weak D match, TRBD2 (5 bases). V lost 7 bases and J lost 1, with 17 bases in between. This CDR3 spans 16 amino acids. The germline CDR1 and CDR2 sequences are MNHEY and SMNVEV (reference sequence).

The V and J genes are TRBV7-8 and TRBJ1-5; D unclear. Germline lookup yields CDR1 SGHVS and CDR2 FQNEAQ. The V gene lost 5 bases and the J gene lost 8 bases, with 13 bases spanning the gap. The CDR3 covers 13 residues. The CDR3 region is CASSPRGSKPQHF. The CDR3 region has the DNA TGTGCCAGCAGCCCCCGAGGGTCGAAGCCCCAGCATTTT.

The genes are TRBV10-2 and TRBJ2-7; TRBD2 agrees at 13 bases. There are 14 residues in the CDR3. With V trimmed by 4 bases and J by 4 bases, 1 base remained unmatched. Germline V lookup: CDR1 WSHSY, CDR2 SAAADI. In DNA, the CDR3 is TGCGCCAGCAGTGGGGGACTAGCGGGATACGAGCAGTACTTC. Protein product: CASSGGLAGYEQYF.

As concerns this clone: An end of the junction does not agree with germline; a read error may underlie this. The chain links TRBV7-7 to TRBJ2-1; D is possibly TRBD2 (7 bases). Germline assignment: CDR1 SSHAT and CDR2 FNYEAQ (reference sequence). This CDR3 is 16 amino acids long. The chain's CDR3 is CASSLAGRGTYNEQFF. In DNA, the CDR3 is TGTGCTAGCAGCTTAGCGGGCAGGGGAACCTACAATGAGCAGTTCTTC.

V is TRBV2 and J is TRBJ2-1; D is possibly TRBD2 (6 bases). The germline CDR1 and CDR2 sequences are SNHLY and FYNNEI. The V end lost 6 bases, the J end lost 1 base, and 10 bases lay between the germline ends. This CDR3 comprises 14 residues. CDR3 coding DNA: TGTGCCAGCAGACGACTAGTTTCCTACAATGAGCAGTTCTTC. Protein sequence: CASRRLVSYNEQFF.

This clone appeared a single time. The rearrangement joins TRBV6-5 to TRBJ1-6, with D perhaps TRBD1 (6 bases). V lost 2 bases and J lost 4, with 12 bases in between. Per the germline V gene, CDR1 is MNHEY and CDR2 is SVGAGI. The CDR3 extends over 16 amino acids. This CDR3 is CASSYGGAPYNSPLHF. The CDR3 nucleotides read TGTGCCAGCAGTTACGGGGGGGCCCCATATAATTCACCCCTCCACTTT.

V is TRBV7-8 and J is TRBJ2-1; maybe TRBD2 (6 bases). CDR1 and CDR2 from the germline V gene are SGHVS and FQNEAQ. CDR3 length: 16 amino acids. Trimming stripped 7 bases from V and 7 bases from J, with 23 bases between. The CDR3 is CASIPTEEGFENEQFF. The CDR3 DNA is TGTGCCAGCATCCCAACGGAGGAGGGATTTGAGAATGAGCAGTTCTTC.

J is TRBJ1-2 and V is TRBV9; TRBD1 agrees at 9 bases. The CDR3 is made up of 17 amino acids. Germline-derived CDR1 and CDR2 are SGDLS and YYNGEE. V was pared by 3 bases and J by 0 bases, with 9 bases of the junction left unmatched. CDR3 in DNA: TGTGCCAGCAGCGAGGGGGACAGGGCGAGACCTAACTATGGCTACACCTTC. Encoded protein: CASSEGDRARPNYGYTF. Variable domain in full (rest from reference TRBV9 and TRBJ1-2): DSGVTQTPKHLITATGQRVTLRCSPRSGDLSVYWYQQSLDQGLQFLIQYYNGEERAKGNILERFSAQQFPDLHSELNLSSLELGDSALYFCASSEGDRARPNYGYTFGSGTRLTVV.

The rearrangement uses TRBV7-8 and TRBJ2-2; a possible D gene is TRBD1 (6 bases). The CDR3 extends over 16 amino acids. Germline values: CDR1 SGHVS, CDR2 FQNEAQ. Trimming removed 5 bases from V and 0 bases from J, with 13 bases in between. The CDR3 region is CASSPWGQTNTGELFF. CDR3 coding DNA: TGTGCCAGCAGCCCCTGGGGGCAGACGAACACCGGGGAGCTGTTTTTT.